These 14 T cell receptor beta chains originate from one sample sequenced in a study of blood T cell repertoires in COVID-19. Produced via immunoSEQ multiplex PCR; TCRdb's table is partial and in-frame only. The table records about 160,000 clones, more than 70% of them present only once. The sequenced sample was peripheral blood. The source is a woman of 80 years or more with active or convalescent COVID-19.

Notes on this clone: The identical CDR3 is also encoded by other nucleotide sequences in the sample. The V gene is TRBV12-3 or TRBV12-4, the J gene TRBJ2-3; 7 bases are shared with TRBD1. This CDR3 has 13 residues. The trim removed 3 bases at V and 10 bases at J, leaving 7 bases unmatched. This CDR3 reads CASSFADRAAQYF. The CDR3 region has the DNA TGTGCCAGCAGTTTTGCCGACAGGGCAGCGCAGTATTTT.

The rearrangement joins TRBV5-1 to TRBJ2-1; 8 bases are shared with TRBD2. Germline values: CDR1 SGHRS, CDR2 YFSETQ. The CDR3 covers 16 residues. With 0 bases clipped from V and 1 base from J, the junction kept 3 bases outside the gene matches. CDR3 DNA: TGCGCCAGCAGCTTGGCGTCTAGCGGGTCCTACAATGAGCAGTTCTTC. It codes for CASSLASSGSYNEQFF.

The table lists this clone with a count of one. The chain is built from TRBV7-8 and TRBJ2-7; D remains unclear. Trimming cost V 1 base and J 2 bases, with 9 bases left between them. There are 14 residues in the CDR3. The V gene's germline CDR1 is SGHVS and CDR2 FQNEAQ. The CDR3 bases are TGTGCCAGCAGCTTAGGTCCTCGGGCCTACGAGCAGTACTTC. Translation gives CASSLGPRAYEQYF.

The chain recombines TRBV27 with TRBJ1-1; D is uncertain. CDR1 and CDR2 from the germline V gene are MNHEY and SMNVEV (reference sequence). Trimming cost V 4 bases and J 7 bases, with 16 bases left between them. The CDR3 totals 14 residues. The CDR3 nucleotides read TGTGCCAGCAGTTCCCTCAGCGGTGGGGATGAAGCTTTCTTT. Translating gives CASSSLSGGDEAFF.

The table lists this clone with a few counts. Other DNA sequences from this sample encode an identical CDR3 as well. This sequence joins TRBV10-3 and TRBJ1-2, with D maybe TRBD1 (6 bases). The ends were cut back, 8 bases at V and 5 bases at J, with 6 bases in the middle. The germline gives CDR1 ENHRY, CDR2 SYGVKD. The CDR3 runs 10 residues. This CDR3 is CAIGQYGYTF. In nucleotides, the CDR3 is TGTGCCATCGGACAGTATGGCTACACCTTC.

V is TRBV5-1 and J is TRBJ2-7; 7 bases fit TRBD1. This CDR3 contains 16 residues. V dropped 1 base and J dropped 0; count of bases not matched to a gene: 7. Germline V gives CDR1 SGHRS, CDR2 YFSETQ. CDR3: CASSLNPPGGSYEQYF. CDR3 DNA sequence: TGCGCCAGCAGCTTGAATCCCCCAGGGGGCTCCTACGAGCAGTACTTC.

The chain has TRBV6-5 and TRBJ2-1; 7 bases align to TRBD2. The CDR3 spans 16 residues. Looked up from germline, CDR1 is MNHEY and CDR2 is SVGAGI. V dropped 0 bases and J dropped 5; count of bases not matched to a gene: 7. CDR3 sequence: CASSYSSAGVNNEQFF. Written as DNA, the CDR3 is TGTGCCAGCAGTTACTCGAGTGCGGGAGTCAACAATGAGCAGTTCTTC.

J is TRBJ2-6 and V is TRBV5-5; D call uncertain. Germline values: CDR1 SGHKS, CDR2 YYEKEE (reference sequence). The CDR3 contains 15 residues. V gave up 1 base and J gave up 0 bases, with 5 bases separating them. The CDR3: CASSLPVSGANVLTF. The CDR3 DNA follows: TGTGCCAGCAGCTTGCCCGTCTCTGGGGCCAACGTCCTGACTTTC.

The CDR3 DNA sequence: TGTGCCAGCAGTCCCGGGGACTCCTACGAGCAGTACTTC. Translation gives CASSPGDSYEQYF. The chain links TRBV12-3 or TRBV12-4 to TRBJ2-7; TRBD2 might be the D (5 bases). The CDR3 spans 13 residues. Trimming took off 5 bases at V and 0 bases at J, with 8 bases between the two ends.

The chain links TRBV4-2 to TRBJ2-1; no clear D gene. This CDR3 contains 16 residues. The germline gives CDR1 LGHNA, CDR2 YNFKEQ. V was clipped by 4 bases and J by 2 bases, with 15 bases between them. The CDR3 nucleotides are TGTGCCAGCAGCCTAGACCTTCACTCGACCTACAATGAGCAGTTCTTC. It translates to CASSLDLHSTYNEQFF.

The chain uses TRBV5-1 and TRBJ1-2; tentatively, D is TRBD1 (5 bases). CDR1 is SGHRS and CDR2 is YFSETQ in the germline V gene. The V end was cut by 2 bases, the J end by 3 bases, with 11 bases between. There are 14 residues in the CDR3. CDR3 in DNA: TGCGCCAGCAGCTTTCTATCGGGGGACTATGGCTACACCTTC. Protein product: CASSFLSGDYGYTF.

The chain employs TRBV6-1 and TRBJ2-3; D is ambiguous. V lost 1 base and J lost 6, with 11 bases in between. The CDR3 loop spans 14 amino acids. Germline lookup yields CDR1 MNHNS and CDR2 SASEGT. CDR3 DNA sequence: TGTGCCAGCAGTGAAGATAGTACAGCCGATACGCAGTATTTT. This sequence encodes CASSEDSTADTQYF.

The J gene is TRBJ2-2, the V gene TRBV5-4, with 7 bases matching TRBD2. CDR3 size: 14 residues. Germline CDR1 reads SGHNT; CDR2 reads YYREEE (reference sequence). The chain's CDR3 is CAAGFAGVGGELFF. Written as DNA, the CDR3 is TGTGCAGCAGGTTTTGCGGGAGTGGGCGGGGAGCTGTTTTTT.

In its sample, this clone was seen a few times. The CDR3 is CASSLEAVNIQYF. The CDR3, as DNA: TGTGCCAGCAGCTTAGAGGCGGTTAACATTCAGTACTTC. The chain employs TRBV7-9 and TRBJ2-4; no definite D call. Trimming removed 1 base at V and 7 bases at J, with 8 bases between. The CDR3 is 13 amino acids. CDR1 is SEHNR, CDR2 FQNEAQ, per germline (reference sequence).